The T cell receptor beta chain under discussion was sequenced for a study of blood T cell repertoires in COVID-19. Study background: COVID-19 samples collected from the United States, Italy and Spain covered acute and convalescent phases. Sample material is recorded as cDNA or gDNA derived from T cells, B-cell-depleted T cells, or PBMCs.

Trimming removed 3 bases from V and 6 bases from J; junction bases left unmatched: 13. CDR1 KGHSH and CDR2 LQKENI come from the germline V gene. The CDR3 sequence is 18 residues long. Authors' data handling: Reference gene primer amplification in the assay estimated nucleated cell counts. Clones were read by immunoSEQ multiplex PCR, and TCRdb kept only the in-frame ones, dropping some. V and J calls plus clone size are reproduced from that table; the DNA served to infer D and trimming. The sample lists about 120,000 clones; around 79% were seen once. This clonotype was obtained from a man between 65 and 79 years old with acute or convalescent COVID-19. This chain connects TRBV18 to TRBJ2-1, with 11 positions matching TRBD2. The sequenced sample consisted of peripheral blood. CDR3 DNA sequence: TGTGCCAGCTCACCTGAGCAAACTAGCGGGGGTTTGATCAATGAGCAGTTCTTC. Protein product: CASSPEQTSGGLINEQFF.